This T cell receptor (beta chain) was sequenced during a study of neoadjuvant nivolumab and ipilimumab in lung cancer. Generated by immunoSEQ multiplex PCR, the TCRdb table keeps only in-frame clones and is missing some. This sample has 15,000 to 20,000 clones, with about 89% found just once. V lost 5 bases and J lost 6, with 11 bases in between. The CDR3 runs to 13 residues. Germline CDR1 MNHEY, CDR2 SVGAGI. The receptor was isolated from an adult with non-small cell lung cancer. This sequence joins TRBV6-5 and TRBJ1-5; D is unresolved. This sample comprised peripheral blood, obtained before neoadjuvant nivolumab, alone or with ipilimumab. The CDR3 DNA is TGTGCCAGCAGTGCCCGGGCGGGTCAGCCCCAGCATTTT. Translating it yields CASSARAGQPQHF.